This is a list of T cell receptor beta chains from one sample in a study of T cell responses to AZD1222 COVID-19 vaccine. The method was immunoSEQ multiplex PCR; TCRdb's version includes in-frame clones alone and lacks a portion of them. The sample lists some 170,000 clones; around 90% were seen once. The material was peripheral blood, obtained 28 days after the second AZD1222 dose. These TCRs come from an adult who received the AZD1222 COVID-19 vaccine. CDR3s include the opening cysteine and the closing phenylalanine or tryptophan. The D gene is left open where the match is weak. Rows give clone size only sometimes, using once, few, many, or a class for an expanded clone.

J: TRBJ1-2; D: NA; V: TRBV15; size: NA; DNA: TGTGCCACCAGCAGATCGCCCCCGAGGGGAGAACAACTATCCGGCTACACCTTC; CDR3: CATSRSPPRGEQLSGYTF
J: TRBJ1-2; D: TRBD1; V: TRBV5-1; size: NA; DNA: TGCGCCAGCAGCCCCCAGCAGGGGGCGATTGGCTACACCTTC; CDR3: CASSPQQGAIGYTF
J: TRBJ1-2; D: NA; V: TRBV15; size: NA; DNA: TGTGCCACCAGCAGGGTTGTGGGTGGCTACACCTTC; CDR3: CATSRVVGGYTF
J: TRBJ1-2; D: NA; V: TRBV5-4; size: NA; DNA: TGTGCCAGCAGCTGGGGGGCACCCGGCATCTATGGCTACACCTTC; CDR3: CASSWGAPGIYGYTF
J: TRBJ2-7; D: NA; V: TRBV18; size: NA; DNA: TGTGCCAGCTCACCTCTTAGCCTCGGGTACGAGCAGTACTTC; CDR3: CASSPLSLGYEQYF
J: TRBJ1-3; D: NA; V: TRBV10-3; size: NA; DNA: TGTGCCATCAGTGAGACCCCGGGACTGATCTCTGGAAACACCATATATTTT; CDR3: CAISETPGLISGNTIYF
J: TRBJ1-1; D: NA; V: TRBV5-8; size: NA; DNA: TGTGCCAGCAGCGTGACAGGTCTCGGCTTGAACACTGAAGCTTTCTTT; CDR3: CASSVTGLGLNTEAFF
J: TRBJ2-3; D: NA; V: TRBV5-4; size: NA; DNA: TGTGCCAGCAGCCCCCAATCCCGGAGCACAGATACGCAGTATTTT; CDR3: CASSPQSRSTDTQYF
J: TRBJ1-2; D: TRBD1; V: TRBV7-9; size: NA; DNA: TGTGCCAGCAGCCCGACAGGGACTAACTATGGCTACACCTTC; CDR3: CASSPTGTNYGYTF
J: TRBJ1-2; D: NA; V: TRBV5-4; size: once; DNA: TGTGCCAGCAGCTTGGCGAGCGGACTCCAATACTCTAACTATGGCTACACCTTC; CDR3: CASSLASGLQYSNYGYTF
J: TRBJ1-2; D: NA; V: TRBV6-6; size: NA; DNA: TGTGCCAGCAGTTACGAGGCCAGGGACTATGGCTACACCTTC; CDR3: CASSYEARDYGYTF
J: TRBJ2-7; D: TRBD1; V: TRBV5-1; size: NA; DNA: TGCGCCAGCAGCTGGCGACAGGGGAGCTCCTACGAGCAGTACTTC; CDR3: CASSWRQGSSYEQYF
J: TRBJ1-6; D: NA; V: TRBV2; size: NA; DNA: TGTGCCAGCAGTATCCGGACAGTCCACTTT; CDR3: CASSIRTVHF
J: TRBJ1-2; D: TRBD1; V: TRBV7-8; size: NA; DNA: TGTGCCAGCAGCTTAGCGGGAACAGGGGGCTATGGCTACACCTTC; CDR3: CASSLAGTGGYGYTF
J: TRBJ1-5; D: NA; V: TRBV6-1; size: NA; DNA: TGTGCCAGCAGTGAAGCGCTTGGTACGAGCAATCAGCCCCAGCATTTT; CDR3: CASSEALGTSNQPQHF
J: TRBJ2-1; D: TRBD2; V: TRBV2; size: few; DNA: TGTGCCAGCGGACTAGCGGGGGGCCTGACTGAGCAGTTCTTC; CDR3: CASGLAGGLTEQFF
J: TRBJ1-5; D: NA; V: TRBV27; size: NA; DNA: TGTGCCAGCAGTTTATCGACGGCAACCTTTAGCAATCAGCCCCAGCATTTT; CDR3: CASSLSTATFSNQPQHF
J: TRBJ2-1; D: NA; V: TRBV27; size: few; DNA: TGTGCCAGCAGTCCCGCCTTGGGGGGTTCCTACAATGAGCAGTTCTTC; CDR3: CASSPALGGSYNEQFF
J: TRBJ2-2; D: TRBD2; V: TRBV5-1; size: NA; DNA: TGCGCCAGCAGCACGACTAGCGGGGGTTCCGGGGAGCTGTTTTTT; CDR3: CASSTTSGGSGELFF
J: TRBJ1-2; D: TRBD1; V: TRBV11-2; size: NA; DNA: TGTGCCAGCAGCTCCCCAAAGCAGGACAGGGGTAACTATGGCTACACCTTC; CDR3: CASSSPKQDRGNYGYTF
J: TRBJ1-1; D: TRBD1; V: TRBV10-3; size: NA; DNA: TGTGCCACACGGGACAGGGAAGAAGGGACTGAAGCTTTCTTT; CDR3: CATRDREEGTEAFF
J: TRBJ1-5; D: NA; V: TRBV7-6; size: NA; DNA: TGTGCCAGCAGCCGCGGGAGCAATCAGCCCCAGCATTTT; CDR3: CASSRGSNQPQHF
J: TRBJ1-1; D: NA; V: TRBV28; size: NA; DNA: TGTGCCAGCACCCTGACTCGGTGGACTGAAGCTTTCTTT; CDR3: CASTLTRWTEAFF